The subject of this entry is one TCR beta chain. Its antigen is unidentified. The CDR3 covers 14 residues. CDR1 LNHNV and CDR2 YYDKDF come from the germline V gene (reference sequence). The ends were cut back, 6 bases at V and 3 bases at J, with 11 bases in the middle. Via MiXCR, TCRdb re-called the 5' RACE reads, giving one row per CDR3 protein. The profile covers about 100,000 distinct CDR3 sequences, with 24% appearing a single time and around 12% taken by the ten largest. This specimen belongs to a study of CD8 T cells in ankylosing spondylitis. Study-level points and caveats: Peripheral blood samples showed relatively rare disease-linked clones, and these clones were CD8+.

The source of this sequence is a male donor with ankylosing spondylitis. The V gene is TRBV15, the J gene TRBJ2-2; tentative D call: TRBD1 (5 bases). The sample comprised synovial fluid, either unsorted or a sorted T cell fraction (not recorded which). CDR3 in amino acids: CATRGLRDTGELFF. DNA for the CDR3: TGTGCCACCAGGGGCCTCAGGGACACCGGGGAGCTGTTTTTT. Full variable domain (outside the CDR3, taken from reference TRBV15 and TRBJ2-2): DAMVIQNPRYQVTQFGKPVTLSCSQTLNHNVMYWYQQKSSQAPKLLFHYYDKDFNNEADTPDNFQSRRPNTSFCFLDIRSPGLGDTAMYLCATRGLRDTGELFFGEGSRLTVL.